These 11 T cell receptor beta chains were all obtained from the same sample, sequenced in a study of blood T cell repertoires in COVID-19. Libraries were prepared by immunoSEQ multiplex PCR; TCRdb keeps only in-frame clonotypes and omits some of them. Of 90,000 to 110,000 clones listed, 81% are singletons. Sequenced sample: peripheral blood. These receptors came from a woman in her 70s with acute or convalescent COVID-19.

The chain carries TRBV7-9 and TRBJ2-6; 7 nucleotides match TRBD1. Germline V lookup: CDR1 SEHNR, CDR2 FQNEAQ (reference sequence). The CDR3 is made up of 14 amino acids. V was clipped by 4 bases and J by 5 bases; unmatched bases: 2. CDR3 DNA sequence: TGTGCCAGCAGCTGGGACAGTAGGGCCAACGTCCTGACTTTC. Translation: CASSWDSRANVLTF.

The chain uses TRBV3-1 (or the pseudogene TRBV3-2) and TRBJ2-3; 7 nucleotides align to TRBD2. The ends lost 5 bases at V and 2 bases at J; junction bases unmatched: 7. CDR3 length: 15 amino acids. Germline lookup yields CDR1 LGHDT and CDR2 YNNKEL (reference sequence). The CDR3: CASSSNRGVTDTQYF. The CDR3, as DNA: TGTGCCAGCAGCTCCAACCGGGGGGTCACAGATACGCAGTATTTT.

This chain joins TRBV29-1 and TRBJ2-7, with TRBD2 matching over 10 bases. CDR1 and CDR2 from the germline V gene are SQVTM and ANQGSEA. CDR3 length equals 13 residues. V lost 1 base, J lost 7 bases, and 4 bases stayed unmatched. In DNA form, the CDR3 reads TGCAGCGTTGAAGTGACTAGCGGGTTTGAGCAGTACTTC. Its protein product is CSVEVTSGFEQYF.

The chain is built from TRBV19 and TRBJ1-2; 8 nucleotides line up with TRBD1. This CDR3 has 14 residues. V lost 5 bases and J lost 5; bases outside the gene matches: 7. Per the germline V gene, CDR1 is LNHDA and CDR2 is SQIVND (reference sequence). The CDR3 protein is CASSAGGAGYGYTF. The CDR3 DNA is TGTGCCAGTAGTGCAGGGGGCGCGGGTTATGGCTACACCTTC. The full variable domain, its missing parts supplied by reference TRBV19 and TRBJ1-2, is DGGITQSPKYLFRKEGQNVTLSCEQNLNHDAMYWYRQDPGQGLRLIYYSQIVNDFQKGDIAEGYSVSREKKESFPLTVTSAQKNPTAFYLCASSAGGAGYGYTFGSGTRLTVV.

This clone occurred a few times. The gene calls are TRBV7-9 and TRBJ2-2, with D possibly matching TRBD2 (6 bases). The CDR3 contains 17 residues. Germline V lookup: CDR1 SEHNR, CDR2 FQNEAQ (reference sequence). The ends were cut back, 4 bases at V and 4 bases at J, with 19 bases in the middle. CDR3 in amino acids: CASSSRESGEGTGELFF. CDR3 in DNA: TGTGCCAGCAGCTCCCGGGAGTCGGGAGAAGGCACCGGGGAGCTGTTTTTT.

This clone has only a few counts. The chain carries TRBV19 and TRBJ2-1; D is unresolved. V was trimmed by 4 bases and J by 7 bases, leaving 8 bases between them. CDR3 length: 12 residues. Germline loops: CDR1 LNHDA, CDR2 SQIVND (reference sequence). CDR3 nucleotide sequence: TGTGCCAGTAGTAACTTTGCGAATGAGCAGTTCTTC. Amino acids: CASSNFANEQFF.

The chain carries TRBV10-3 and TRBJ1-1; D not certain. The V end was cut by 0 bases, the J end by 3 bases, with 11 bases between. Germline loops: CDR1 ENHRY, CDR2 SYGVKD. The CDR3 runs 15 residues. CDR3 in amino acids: CAISESIGVYTEAFF. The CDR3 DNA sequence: TGTGCCATCAGTGAGTCGATCGGGGTTTACACTGAAGCTTTCTTT.

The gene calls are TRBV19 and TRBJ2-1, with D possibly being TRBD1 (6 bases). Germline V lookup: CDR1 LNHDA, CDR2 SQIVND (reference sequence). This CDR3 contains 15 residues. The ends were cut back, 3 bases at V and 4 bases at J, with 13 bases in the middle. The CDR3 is CASSIRTASYNEQFF. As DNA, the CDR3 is TGTGCCAGTAGTATTAGGACAGCCTCTTACAATGAGCAGTTCTTC.

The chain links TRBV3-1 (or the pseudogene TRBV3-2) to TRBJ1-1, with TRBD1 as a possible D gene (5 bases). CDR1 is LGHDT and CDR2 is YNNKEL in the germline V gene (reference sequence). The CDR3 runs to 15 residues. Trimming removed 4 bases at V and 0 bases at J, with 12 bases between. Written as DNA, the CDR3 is TGTGCCAGCAGCCGGGGCCGAACAGTGAACACTGAAGCTTTCTTT. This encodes CASSRGRTVNTEAFF.

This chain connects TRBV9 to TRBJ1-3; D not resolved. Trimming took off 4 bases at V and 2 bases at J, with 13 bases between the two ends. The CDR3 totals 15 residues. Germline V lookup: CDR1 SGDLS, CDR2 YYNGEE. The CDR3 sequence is CASSLAATPGNTIYF. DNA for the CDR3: TGTGCCAGCAGCTTGGCCGCCACCCCTGGAAACACCATATATTTT.

The DNA of the CDR3 is TGTGCCAGCAGTCGACAGGGTGTCCACGAGCAGTACTTC. Translation gives CASSRQGVHEQYF. V usage is TRBV27 and J usage is TRBJ2-7; 7 bases fit TRBD1. This CDR3 has 13 amino acids. Germline CDR1 is MNHEY and CDR2 is SMNVEV (reference sequence). V lost 5 bases, J lost 5 bases, and 6 bases stayed unmatched.